This TCR beta chain was documented in a study of regulatory T cells in long-lasting Graves disease. Study-wide results and caveats: TCR diversity was lower in persistent Graves' patients than in newly diagnosed ones.

The time point was: newly diagnosed GD, antithyroid drugs for less than 3 months. From PBMCs, RNA was extracted and then used to make the TCR library. Trimming took 5 bases from V and 0 from J, leaving 11 bases between them. The germline gives CDR1 SGHRS, CDR2 YFSETQ. The CDR3 consists of 14 residues. Note on this clonotype: Its antigen is as yet unknown.

TCR beta libraries were built with iRepertoire HTBI primers and Arm-PCR of CDR3 regions. TCRdb analysed the multiplex PCR reads with MiXCR anew, one entry per CDR3 protein. This table has 350,000 to 450,000 distinct CDR3 sequences, around 14% appearing once. These records were also assigned to another study, of T cells in Graves' hyperthyroidism and ophthalmopathy. That source reports: RT-PCR in the first round (using the HTBI primer set) targeted the TCR CDR3. Most thyroid clonotypes expanded above 0.001 were also detected in blood. In the analysis, a 13 V-J model separated ophthalmopathy from stable hyperthyroidism.

The rearrangement uses TRBV5-1 and TRBJ1-2; D is ambiguous. This material consisted of peripheral blood mononuclear cells (PBMCs), taken at new diagnosis, from a patient treated with antithyroid drugs. The TCR comes from a woman under 40 with Graves disease. The CDR3 sequence is CASRPGLANYGYTF. Here the CDR3 DNA reads TGCGCCAGCAGACCCGGACTGGCTAACTATGGCTACACCTTC.